This TCR beta chain is from a study of CD8 T cells in ankylosing spondylitis. Regarding the study as a whole: Reports say disease-linked clones showed up significantly more in matched ankylosing spondylitis synovial fluid. Before this, some motif variants had been reported in reactive arthritis synovial fluid and blood. Disease-linked clones bore a CD8+ phenotype and were relatively rare in peripheral blood. There was a TCR beta motif, made of eight highly homologous variants, that appeared characteristic of ankylosing spondylitis blood.

Only a few counts were recorded for this clonotype. Antigen: not known. Quantitative 5'-RACE with molecular barcodes was used to make the TCR beta libraries. TCRdb re-derived calls from the 5' RACE reads in MiXCR, one entry per CDR3 protein. The table shows a few hundred thousand distinct CDR3 sequences, with more than 20% occurring only once. This TCR was sampled from a male donor with ankylosing spondylitis. The sequenced sample was blood, either unsorted or a sorted T cell fraction (not recorded which).

The CDR3 sequence is CASSPEQGWETQYF. CDR3 bases: TGTGCCAGCTCACCGGAACAGGGATGGGAGACCCAGTACTTC. J is TRBJ2-5 and V is TRBV18; possibly TRBD1 for D (6 bases). The CDR3 is 14 residues long. With 3 bases removed from V and 5 bases from J, the gap between germline ends came to 13 bases. From germline, CDR1 is KGHSH and CDR2 LQKENI.